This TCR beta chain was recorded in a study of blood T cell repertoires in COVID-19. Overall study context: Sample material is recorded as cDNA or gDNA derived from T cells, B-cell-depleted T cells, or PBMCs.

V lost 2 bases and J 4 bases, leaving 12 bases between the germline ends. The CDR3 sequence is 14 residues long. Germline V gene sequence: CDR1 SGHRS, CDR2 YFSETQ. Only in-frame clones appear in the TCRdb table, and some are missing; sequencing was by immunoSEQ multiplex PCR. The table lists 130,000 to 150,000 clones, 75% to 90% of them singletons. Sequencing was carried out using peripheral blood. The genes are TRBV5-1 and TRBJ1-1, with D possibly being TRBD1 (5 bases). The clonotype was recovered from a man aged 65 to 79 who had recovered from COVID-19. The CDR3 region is CASSLDSFGTEAFF. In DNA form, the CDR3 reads TGCGCCAGCAGCTTAGACAGCTTCGGCACTGAAGCTTTCTTT.